This TCR beta chain was recorded in a study of blood T cells in healthy people across ages. For the study at large: Template switching recovered approximately one barcoded beta molecule for every two T cells.

Isolating PBMCs gave at least 6 million of these cells per sample. The trim removed 7 bases at V and 7 bases at J, leaving 5 bases unmatched. The CDR3 contains 12 residues. Looked up from germline, CDR1 is SGHRS and CDR2 is YFSETQ. In its sample, this clonotype was seen a few times. Next came a second PCR, run for about 6 to 12 cycles, which used a sample-barcoded 5' primer along with a J-beta primer mix. TCRdb recomputed calls from the 5' RACE reads with MiXCR, one row per CDR3 protein. The profile covers under 2,000,000 distinct CDR3 sequences, with about 49% appearing a single time and around 2.1% taken by the ten largest.

This sequence originates from a woman in her 40s in good health. The J gene is TRBJ2-4, the V gene TRBV5-1; 7 bases are a match to TRBD1. Sample: blood. The CDR3 region is CASGATGNIQYF. The CDR3 DNA reads as TGCGCCAGCGGCGCGACAGGGAACATTCAGTACTTC.